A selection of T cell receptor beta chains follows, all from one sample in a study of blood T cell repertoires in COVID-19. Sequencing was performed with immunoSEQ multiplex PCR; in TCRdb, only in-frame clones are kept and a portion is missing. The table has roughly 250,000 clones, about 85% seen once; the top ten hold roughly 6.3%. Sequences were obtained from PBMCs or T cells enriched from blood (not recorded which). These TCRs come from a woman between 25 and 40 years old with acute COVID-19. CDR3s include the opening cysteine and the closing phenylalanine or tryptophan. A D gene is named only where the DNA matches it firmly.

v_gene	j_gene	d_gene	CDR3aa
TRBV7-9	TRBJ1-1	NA	CASSRRGGTEAFF
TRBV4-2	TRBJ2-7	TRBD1	CASSQVSPGTGFKQYF
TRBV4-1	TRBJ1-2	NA	CASTGIYGYTF
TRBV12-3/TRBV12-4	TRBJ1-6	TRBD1	CASADRDNSPLHF
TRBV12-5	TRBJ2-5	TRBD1	CASGPTPPRQGKETQYF
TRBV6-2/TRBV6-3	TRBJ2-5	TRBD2	CASSWDYETQYF
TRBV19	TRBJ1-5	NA	CASSSQGSANQPQHF
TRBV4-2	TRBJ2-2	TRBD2	CASSHIAGGNTGELFF
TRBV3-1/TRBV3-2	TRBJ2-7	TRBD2	CASRLAGATYEQYF
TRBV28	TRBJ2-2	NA	CATRAGYITGELFF
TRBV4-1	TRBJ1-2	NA	CASSQDAGALSYGYTF
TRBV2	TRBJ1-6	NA	CASSEQGNNSPLHF
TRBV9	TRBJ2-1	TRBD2	CASSVDPSGSYNEQFF
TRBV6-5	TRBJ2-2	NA	CASSYSPAAGSGELFF
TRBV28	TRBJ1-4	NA	CASSAGPGWGATNEKLFF
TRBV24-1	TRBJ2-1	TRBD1	CATSDFSADRIRGEQFF
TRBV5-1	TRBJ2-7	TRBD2	CASSLNSGGAYEQYF
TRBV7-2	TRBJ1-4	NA	CASSLGTGGEKLFF
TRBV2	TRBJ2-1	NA	CATTFVPREQFF
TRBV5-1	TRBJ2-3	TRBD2	CASSLAGGPVDTQYF
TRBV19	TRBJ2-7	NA	CASSASLGAYEQYF
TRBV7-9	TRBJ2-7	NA	CAITPSGNPWEQYF
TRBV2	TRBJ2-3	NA	CASSEETSGSDTQYF
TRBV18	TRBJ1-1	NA	CASSPQEKMNTEAFF
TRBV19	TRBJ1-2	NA	CASSTSGSFYGYTF
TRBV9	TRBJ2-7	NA	CASSVGRLQGGSYEQYF
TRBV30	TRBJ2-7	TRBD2	CAWSAVAGGPYEQYF
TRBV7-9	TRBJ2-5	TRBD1	CASSWTGPQETQYF
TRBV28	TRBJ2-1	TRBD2	CASSSVLAGGHNEQFF
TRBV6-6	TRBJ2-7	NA	CASSHSRVGGSYEQYF
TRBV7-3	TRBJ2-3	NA	CASSLTPGLTDTQYF